This entry describes one TCR beta chain. What it recognizes is unknown. This sample is drawn from a study of cytomegalovirus exposure and HLA in healthy donors. Both 60 Vbeta primers and 13 Jbeta primers went into the PCR. Measured with immunoSEQ multiplex PCR; TCRdb has only the in-frame clones, and not every one. The table lists 110,000 or so clones, 70% to 90% of them singletons. V lost 5 bases, J lost 6 bases, and 19 bases lay in between. Per the germline V gene, CDR1 is LNHDA and CDR2 is SQIVND (reference sequence). The CDR3 spans 15 residues. Whole-study findings and limits: HLA allele associations emerged for some 16,000 TCR beta sequences in a later analysis, at 0.05 false discovery rate.

The sequenced sample was PBMCs. The source of this sequence is a middle-aged man in good health and CMV-seronegative. V gene TRBV19 combines with J gene TRBJ1-2, with D possibly matching TRBD1 (5 bases). In DNA, the CDR3 is TGTGCCAGTAGTGGGTCACAGGAGAAGCCCCATGGCTACACCTTC. Its translation is CASSGSQEKPHGYTF.